The 28 T cell receptor beta chains in this list originate from one sample, sequenced in a study of OX40 agonist ivuxolimab in advanced cancers. The data were produced by immunoSEQ multiplex PCR, yet TCRdb's version contains in-frame clones alone and is incomplete. The data hold tens of thousands of clones, with 70% to 90% observed a single time. The sequenced sample was CD4+ or CD8+ T cells sorted from blood, obtained in a trial of the OX40 agonist ivuxolimab. The receptors originated from an adult with an advanced solid tumor such as melanoma, head and neck, liver or kidney cancer.

The chain couples TRBV7-2 to TRBJ1-2; unclear D gene. The CDR3 covers 15 residues. Germline V gene data show CDR1 as SGHTA and CDR2 as FQGNSA. The V end was cut by 6 bases, the J end by 3 bases, with 17 bases between. CDR3 nucleotide sequence: TGTGCCAGCAGTCAAGACGGCAGCCGATACTATGGCTACACCTTC. Translating it yields CASSQDGSRYYGYTF.

This clone was seen only once. This chain uses TRBV10-2 with TRBJ2-1, with D possibly being TRBD2 (6 bases). The germline CDR1 and CDR2 sequences are WSHSY and SAAADI. Trimming left V 6 bases short and J 5 bases short, with 11 bases between. The CDR3 length is 13 residues. The CDR3 sequence: CASSGGPDNEQFF. CDR3 DNA sequence: TGCGCCAGCAGCGGGGGTCCTGACAATGAGCAGTTCTTC.

This clone was found a few times. The J gene is TRBJ2-1, the V gene TRBV18, with D perhaps given as TRBD1 or TRBD2 (6 bases each). Germline loops: CDR1 KGHSH, CDR2 LQKENI. The CDR3 sequence is 12 residues long. Trimming removed 6 bases from V and 8 bases from J, with 11 bases in between. This CDR3 is CASSSRGDEQFF. For the CDR3, the DNA is TGTGCCAGCTCCTCGAGGGGGGATGAGCAGTTCTTC. The full variable domain, in which reference TRBV18 and TRBJ2-1 provide the parts outside the CDR3, is NAGVMQNPRHLVRRRGQEARLRCSPMKGHSHVYWYRQLPEEGLKFMVYLQKENIIDESGMPKERFSAEFPKEGPSILRIQQVVRGDSAAYFCASSSRGDEQFFGPGTRLTVL.

The chain uses TRBV18 and TRBJ1-5, with 8 bases matching TRBD1. Germline assignment: CDR1 KGHSH and CDR2 LQKENI. Trimming at V came to 3 bases and at J to 3 bases, leaving 4 bases not matched to a gene. This CDR3 is built from 15 residues. CDR3 in DNA: TGTGCCAGCTCACCCTCGGGACAGGACAATCAGCCCCAGCATTTT. Amino acid sequence: CASSPSGQDNQPQHF.

The CDR3: CASSSPSGLNNEQFF. DNA of the CDR3: TGCGCCAGCAGTTCCCCTAGCGGGCTAAACAATGAGCAGTTCTTC. The chain has TRBV5-1 and TRBJ2-1; 8 bases align to TRBD2. V shed 5 bases and J 5 bases; nucleotides not matched to a gene: 9. In germline, CDR1 is SGHRS, CDR2 YFSETQ. CDR3 length: 15 amino acids.

This clone showed up just once. The chain has TRBV28 and TRBJ2-7, with TRBD1 identical over 9 bases. This CDR3 contains 14 residues. From germline, CDR1 is MDHEN and CDR2 SYDVKM. With V trimmed by 5 bases and J by 5 bases, 7 bases remained unmatched. DNA of the CDR3: TGTGCCAGCAGTAACCGGGACAGGGTAGACGAGCAGTACTTC. Encoded protein: CASSNRDRVDEQYF.

J is TRBJ2-1 and V is TRBV25-1; tentatively, D is TRBD2 (6 bases). This CDR3 is 15 amino acids long. Germline V lookup: CDR1 MGHDK, CDR2 SYGVNS. The V end was cut by 0 bases, the J end by 9 bases, with 15 bases between. The CDR3 DNA follows: TGTGCCAGCAGTGAATATCCCAGCCCCGGGGGTGAGCAGTTCTTC. Its translation is CASSEYPSPGGEQFF.

The CDR3 is CASSSRTSGGVNNEQFF. In nucleotides, the CDR3 is TGTGCCAGTAGTTCTAGGACTAGCGGGGGGGTGAACAATGAGCAGTTCTTC. The genes are TRBV19 and TRBJ2-1; 15 bases are shared with TRBD2. J was trimmed by 5 bases and V by 5 bases; bases with no gene match: 7. The CDR3 has 17 amino acids. Germline lookup yields CDR1 LNHDA and CDR2 SQIVND (reference sequence).

V gene TRBV5-1 combines with J gene TRBJ2-5; the D gene is possibly TRBD1 (6 bases). This CDR3 spans 16 amino acids. Trimming removed 3 bases from V and 1 base from J, with 16 bases in between. The V gene's germline CDR1 is SGHRS and CDR2 YFSETQ. The CDR3 here is CASSSTGARSQETQYF. The DNA for the CDR3 is TGCGCCAGCAGCTCGACAGGAGCGAGGTCCCAAGAGACCCAGTACTTC.

This clone was counted a few times. This chain links TRBV27 with TRBJ1-4; D gene unclear. Looked up from germline, CDR1 is MNHEY and CDR2 is SMNVEV (reference sequence). V lost 5 bases to trimming and J lost 1 base, with 8 bases between them. The CDR3 totals 14 residues. As DNA, the CDR3 is TGTGCCAGCAGTGGCTCAGGAACTAATGAAAAACTGTTTTTT. Encoded protein: CASSGSGTNEKLFF.

V usage is TRBV5-1 and J usage is TRBJ2-5; 11 bases fit TRBD1. The CDR3 is 16 residues long. The trim removed 4 bases at V and 0 bases at J, leaving 5 bases unmatched. CDR1 and CDR2 (germline): SGHRS, YFSETQ. The CDR3 loop is CASSGGTGGYQETQYF. The CDR3 nucleotides read TGCGCCAGCAGCGGCGGGACAGGGGGGTACCAAGAGACCCAGTACTTC.

J is TRBJ2-5 and V is TRBV7-9, with D possibly TRBD1 on 7 matching bases. The CDR3 loop spans 13 amino acids. Trimming took off 4 bases at V and 5 bases at J, with 11 bases between the two ends. Germline V lookup: CDR1 SEHNR, CDR2 FQNEAQ (reference sequence). CDR3 in DNA: TGTGCCAGCAGCTCCGCGGGACAGGAGACCCAGTACTTC. The encoded protein is CASSSAGQETQYF.

This clone was recorded a few times. The chain has TRBV19 and TRBJ1-6, with D perhaps TRBD1 (5 bases). With 10 bases removed from V and 7 bases from J, the gap between germline ends came to 17 bases. Per the germline V gene, CDR1 is LNHDA and CDR2 is SQIVND (reference sequence). The CDR3 totals 14 residues. The CDR3 DNA reads as TGTGCCACCGGGGCCCAATACCCGAATTCACCCCTCCACTTT. It codes for CATGAQYPNSPLHF.

In nucleotides, the CDR3 is TGTGCCATCAGTGAACAGGGGTCCTACGAGCAGTACTTC. This gives the protein CAISEQGSYEQYF. V and J are TRBV10-3 and TRBJ2-7; 7 nucleotides match TRBD1. Looked up from germline, CDR1 is ENHRY and CDR2 is SYGVKD. The ends lost 3 bases at V and 1 base at J; junction bases unmatched: 0. The CDR3 is 13 amino acids.

J is TRBJ2-2 and V is TRBV4-1, with a weak D call TRBD1 (6 bases). Germline V gives CDR1 MGHRA, CDR2 YSYEKL. V lost 4 bases and J 5 bases, leaving 17 bases between the germline ends. The length of the CDR3 is 16 residues. CDR3 DNA sequence: TGCGCCAGCAGCCCCCGACGCACAGGGACGACCGGGGAGCTGTTTTTT. Translation: CASSPRRTGTTGELFF.

CDR3 amino acids: CASSPGFTDSPLHF. The CDR3 DNA reads as TGTGCCAGCTCACCGGGGTTCACGGATTCACCCCTCCACTTT. The rearrangement joins TRBV18 to TRBJ1-6; D is uncertain. This CDR3 region has 14 residues. CDR1 and CDR2 from the germline V gene are KGHSH and LQKENI. Deletions cut 3 bases from V and 8 bases from J, with 11 bases between.

This chain uses TRBV30 with TRBJ2-1; 9 bases match TRBD1. Germline CDR1 and CDR2: GTSNPN and SVGIG (reference sequence). The V segment lost 6 bases and the J segment 3 bases; nucleotides outside the gene matches: 3. The CDR3 has 13 residues. This chain's CDR3 is CACHRGLYNEQFF. The CDR3 DNA reads TGTGCCTGTCACAGGGGGCTCTACAATGAGCAGTTCTTC. Together with reference TRBV30 and TRBJ2-1, the CDR3 gives the full variable domain: SQTIHQWPATLVQPVGSPLSLECTVEGTSNPNLYWYRQAAGRGLQLLFYSVGIGQISSEVPQNLSASRPQDRQFILSSKKLLLSDSGFYLCACHRGLYNEQFFGPGTRLTVL.

This clone was detected once. This chain connects TRBV7-9 to TRBJ2-7; D gene ambiguous. V lost 5 bases, J lost 4 bases, and 12 bases lay in between. Germline V CDR1 and CDR2: SEHNR, FQNEAQ (reference sequence). The CDR3 covers 13 residues. The CDR3, as DNA: TGTGCCAGCAGCACGAGGACGCGATACGAGCAGTACTTC. Its translation: CASSTRTRYEQYF.

The V and J genes are TRBV7-8 and TRBJ2-7, with D possibly matching TRBD1 (5 bases). The germline V gene has CDR1 SGHVS and CDR2 FQNEAQ. V lost 1 base and J lost 2, with 9 bases in between. The CDR3 runs 14 residues. CDR3 sequence: CASSLDRHTYEQYF. The DNA for the CDR3 is TGTGCCAGCAGCTTAGACAGGCACACCTACGAGCAGTACTTC.

The genes are TRBV2 and TRBJ1-2; D uncertain. The ends were cut back, 7 bases at V and 10 bases at J, with 16 bases in the middle. CDR1 and CDR2 (germline): SNHLY, FYNNEI. This CDR3 has 12 amino acids. CDR3 in amino acids: CASMVLANDYTF. For the CDR3, the DNA is TGTGCCAGCATGGTCCTGGCCAATGACTACACCTTC.

This clone occurred once. The V call is TRBV10-3, the J call TRBJ1-5; a possible D gene is TRBD1 (5 bases). The germline CDR1 and CDR2 sequences are ENHRY and SYGVKD. V lost 6 bases and J lost 1, with 13 bases in between. CDR3 length equals 15 residues. The CDR3 reads CAISAGPQSNQPQHF. CDR3 DNA: TGTGCCATCAGCGCGGGACCTCAAAGCAATCAGCCCCAGCATTTT.

V gene TRBV19 combines with J gene TRBJ1-2; 7 bases are shared with TRBD1. Trimming took 3 bases from V and 4 from J; bases not matched to a gene: 8. The CDR3 sequence is 15 residues long. CDR1 is LNHDA and CDR2 is SQIVND in the germline V gene (reference sequence). CDR3 region: CASSIRQGRSYGYTF. DNA for the CDR3: TGTGCCAGTAGTATCCGACAGGGACGTTCCTATGGCTACACCTTC. The entire variable domain, with the rest obtained from reference TRBV19 and TRBJ1-2, is as follows: DGGITQSPKYLFRKEGQNVTLSCEQNLNHDAMYWYRQDPGQGLRLIYYSQIVNDFQKGDIAEGYSVSREKKESFPLTVTSAQKNPTAFYLCASSIRQGRSYGYTFGSGTRLTVV.

The genes are TRBV5-6 and TRBJ1-1; 8 positions match TRBD1. The CDR3 is 13 amino acids. V was clipped by 3 bases and J by 8 bases; unmatched bases: 6. Germline V gene lookup returns CDR1 SGHDT and CDR2 YYEEEE. The CDR3 region is CASSSGDRREAFF. The CDR3 DNA reads TGTGCCAGCAGCTCCGGGGACAGGAGGGAAGCTTTCTTT.

The rearrangement links TRBV7-2 to TRBJ1-6, with TRBD1 identical over 9 bases. The V gene end was trimmed by 5 bases and the J gene end by 11 bases; junction bases not matched to a gene: 10. Germline V gives CDR1 SGHTA, CDR2 FQGNSA. This CDR3 region has 15 residues. The CDR3 region is CASSPAGTGQTPLHF. Here the CDR3 DNA reads TGTGCCAGCAGCCCGGCTGGGACAGGGCAAACACCCCTCCACTTT.

The genes are TRBV30 and TRBJ1-1, with 9 bases fitting TRBD1. This CDR3 comprises 14 residues. CDR1 GTSNPN and CDR2 SVGIG come from the germline V gene (reference sequence). V lost 3 bases and J lost 7; bases outside the gene matches: 9. The DNA for the CDR3 is TGTGCCTGGAGAAAACCGGGACAGGGTTTTGAAGCTTTCTTT. Translation: CAWRKPGQGFEAFF.

This chain uses TRBV7-3 with TRBJ2-3; 10 bases match TRBD2. CDR1 SGHTA and CDR2 FQGTGA come from the germline V gene. This CDR3 is built from 18 residues. Trimming cost V 1 base and J 0 bases; bases outside gene matches: 7. CDR3 nucleotides: TGTGCCAGCAGCTTAAGACCTAGCGGGGGCCTTAGCACAGATACGCAGTATTTT. Its translation: CASSLRPSGGLSTDTQYF. The full variable domain, in which reference TRBV7-3 and TRBJ2-3 provide the parts outside the CDR3, is GAGVSQTPSNKVTEKGKYVELRCDPISGHTALYWYRQSLGQGPEFLIYFQGTGAADDSGLPNDRFFAVRPEGSVSTLKIQRTERGDSAVYLCASSLRPSGGLSTDTQYFGPGTRLTVL.

The chain carries TRBV5-1 and TRBJ2-7; 7 bases fit TRBD1. Germline values: CDR1 SGHRS, CDR2 YFSETQ. CDR3 size: 15 residues. The V and J ends lost 4 bases and 0 bases, in that order; junction bases with no gene match: 7. The CDR3 spells CASSTGQVSSYEQYF. In nucleotides, the CDR3 is TGCGCCAGCAGCACCGGACAGGTTAGCTCCTACGAGCAGTACTTC. The full variable domain, its missing parts supplied by reference TRBV5-1 and TRBJ2-7, is KAGVTQTPRYLIKTRGQQVTLSCSPISGHRSVSWYQQTPGQGLQFLFEYFSETQRNKGNFPGRFSGRQFSNSRSEMNVSTLELGDSALYLCASSTGQVSSYEQYFGPGTRLTVT.

This sequence joins TRBV7-2 and TRBJ1-2, with no clear D. With 5 bases removed from V and 4 bases from J, the gap between germline ends came to 8 bases. Germline lookup yields CDR1 SGHTA and CDR2 FQGNSA. The CDR3 extends over 12 amino acids. CDR3 coding DNA: TGTGCCAGCAGCCTTCCGTCCTATGGCTACACCTTC. Its translation is CASSLPSYGYTF.